This paragraph covers one T cell receptor beta chain sequence. Antigen specificity is unknown. This entry is derived from a study of T-cell reconstitution after alpha-beta-depleted transplantation in children. Points from the study as a whole: Where alpha-beta T cells came from about two months after transplant was reportedly several hundred expanded graft clones. The study traced high day-60 TCRbeta diversity in some patients to surviving recipient T cells and thymic progenitors.

Unique molecular identifiers were incorporated into the prepared TCRbeta library. TCRdb processed the PCR reads anew with MiXCR; each CDR3 protein has one entry. This table has about 250,000 distinct CDR3 sequences, roughly a quarter appearing once. This CDR3 spans 16 amino acids. Germline V gene lookup returns CDR1 MNHNS and CDR2 SASEGT. J lost 0 bases, V lost 1 base, and 0 bases had no gene match. The receptor was derived from a female patient aged 2-10 years who had a stem cell transplant for congenital amegakaryocytic thrombocytopenia, so the T cells may come from the graft donor. This material consisted of PBMCs, mostly from graft donor cells, taken 360 days after TCRalphabeta/CD19-depleted stem cell transplant. This chain links TRBV6-1 with TRBJ2-2, with TRBD1 matching 9 bases. CDR3 sequence (DNA): TGTGCCAGCAGTGAAGGACAGGGGGCGAACACCGGGGAGCTGTTTTTT. The encoded protein is CASSEGQGANTGELFF.